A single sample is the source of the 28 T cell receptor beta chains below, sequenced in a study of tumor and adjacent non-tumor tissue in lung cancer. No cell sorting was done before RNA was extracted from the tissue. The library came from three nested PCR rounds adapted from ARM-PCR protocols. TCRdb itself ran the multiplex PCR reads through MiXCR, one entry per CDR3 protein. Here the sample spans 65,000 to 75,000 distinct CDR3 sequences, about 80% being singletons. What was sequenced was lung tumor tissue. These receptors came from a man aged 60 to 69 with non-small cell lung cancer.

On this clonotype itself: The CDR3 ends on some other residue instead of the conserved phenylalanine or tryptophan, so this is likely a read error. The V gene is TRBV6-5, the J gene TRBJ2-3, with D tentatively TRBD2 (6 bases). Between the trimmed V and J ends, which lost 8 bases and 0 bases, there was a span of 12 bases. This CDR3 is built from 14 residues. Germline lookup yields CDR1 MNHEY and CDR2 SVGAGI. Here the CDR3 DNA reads TGTGCCAGCCGCCCGGGAGTTAGCACAGATACGCAGTATTAT. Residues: CASRPGVSTDTQYY.

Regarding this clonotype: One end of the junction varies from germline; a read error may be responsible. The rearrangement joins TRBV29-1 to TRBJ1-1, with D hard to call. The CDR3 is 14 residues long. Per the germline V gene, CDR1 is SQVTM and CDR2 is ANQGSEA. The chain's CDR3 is CSAEGGRSNSEAFF. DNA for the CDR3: TGCAGTGCAGAAGGTGGCAGATCGAACTCTGAAGCTTTCTTT.

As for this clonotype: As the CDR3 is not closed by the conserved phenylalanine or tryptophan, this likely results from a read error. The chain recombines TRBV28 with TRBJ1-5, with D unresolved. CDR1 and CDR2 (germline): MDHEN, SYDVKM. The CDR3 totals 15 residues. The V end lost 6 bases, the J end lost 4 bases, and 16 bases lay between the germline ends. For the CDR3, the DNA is TGTGCCAGCAGAAAATCTGGCAGTCCTAATCAGCCCCAGCATTTA. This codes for CASRKSGSPNQPQHL.

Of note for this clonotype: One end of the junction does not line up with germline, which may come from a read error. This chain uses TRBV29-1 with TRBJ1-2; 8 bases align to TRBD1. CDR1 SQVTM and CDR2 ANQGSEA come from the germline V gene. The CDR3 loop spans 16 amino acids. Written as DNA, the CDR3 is TGCAGCGCTGAAGGGGGACAGGCACAAGTCCTGTATGGATACATCTTC. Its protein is CSAEGGQAQVLYGYIF.

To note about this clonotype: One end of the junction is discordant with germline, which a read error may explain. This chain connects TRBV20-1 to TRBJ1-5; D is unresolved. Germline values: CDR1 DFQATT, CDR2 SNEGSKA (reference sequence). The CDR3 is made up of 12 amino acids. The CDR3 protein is CSARAGHQPQNF. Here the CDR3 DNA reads TGCAGTGCTAGAGCAGGCCATCAGCCCCAGAATTTT.

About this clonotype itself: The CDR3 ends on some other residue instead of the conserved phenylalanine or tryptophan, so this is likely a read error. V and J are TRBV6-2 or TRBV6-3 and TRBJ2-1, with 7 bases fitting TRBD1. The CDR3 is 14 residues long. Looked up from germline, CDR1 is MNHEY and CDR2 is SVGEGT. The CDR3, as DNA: TGTGCCATCAGTAGACAGGGCTCCTACAATAAGCAGTTCATC. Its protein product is CAISRQGSYNKQFI.

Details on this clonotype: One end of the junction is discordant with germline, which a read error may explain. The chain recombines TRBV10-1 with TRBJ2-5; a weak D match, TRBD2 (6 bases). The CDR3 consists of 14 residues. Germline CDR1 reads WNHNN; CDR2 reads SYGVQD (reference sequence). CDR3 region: CASSVTGDVETQYF. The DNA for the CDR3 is TGCGCTAGCAGTGTGACGGGAGACGTGGAGACCCAGTACTTC.

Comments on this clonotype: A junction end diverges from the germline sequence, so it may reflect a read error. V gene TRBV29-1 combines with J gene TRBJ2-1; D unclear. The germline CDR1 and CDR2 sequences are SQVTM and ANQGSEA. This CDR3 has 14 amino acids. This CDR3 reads CGVVLGSSYNEQFF. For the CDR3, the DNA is TGCGGCGTTGTATTGGGAAGCTCATACAATGAGCAGTTCTTC.

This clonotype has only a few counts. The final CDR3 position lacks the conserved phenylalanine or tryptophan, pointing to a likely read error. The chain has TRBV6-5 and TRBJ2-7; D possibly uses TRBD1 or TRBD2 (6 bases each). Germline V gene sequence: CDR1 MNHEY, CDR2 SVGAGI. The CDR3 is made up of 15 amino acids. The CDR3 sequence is CASCYSRRDTAEQYY. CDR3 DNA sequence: TGTGCCAGCTGTTACTCGAGGCGGGACACGGCCGAGCAGTACTAC.

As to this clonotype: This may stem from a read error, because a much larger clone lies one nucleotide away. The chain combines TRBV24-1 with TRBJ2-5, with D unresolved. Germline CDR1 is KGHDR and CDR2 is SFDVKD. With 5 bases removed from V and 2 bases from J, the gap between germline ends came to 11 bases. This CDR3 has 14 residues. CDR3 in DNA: TGTGCCACCAGTGGAGAAAACAATCAAGAGACCCAGTACTTC. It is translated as CATSGENNQETQYF.

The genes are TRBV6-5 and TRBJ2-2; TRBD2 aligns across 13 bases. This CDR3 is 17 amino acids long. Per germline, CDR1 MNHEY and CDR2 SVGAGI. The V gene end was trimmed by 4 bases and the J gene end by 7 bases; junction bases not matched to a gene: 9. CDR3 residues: CASSSGRLAGGIGELFF. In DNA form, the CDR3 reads TGTGCCAGCAGTTCCGGGCGACTAGCGGGAGGCATCGGGGAGCTGTTTTTT.

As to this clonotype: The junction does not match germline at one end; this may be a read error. Here the CDR3 DNA reads TGTGCCAGCGGCCGCAAGGTAGATGATCGGCCCCAACATTTT. Residues: CASGRKVDDRPQHF. This chain connects TRBV28 to TRBJ1-5, with D unresolved. This CDR3 comprises 14 residues. The germline CDR1 and CDR2 sequences are MDHEN and SYDVKM.

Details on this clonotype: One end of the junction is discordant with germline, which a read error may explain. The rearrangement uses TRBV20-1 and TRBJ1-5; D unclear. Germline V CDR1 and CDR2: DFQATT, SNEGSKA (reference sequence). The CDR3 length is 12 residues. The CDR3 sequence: CNARKGYQPQHF. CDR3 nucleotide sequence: TGCAATGCTAGAAAGGGATATCAGCCCCAGCATTTT.

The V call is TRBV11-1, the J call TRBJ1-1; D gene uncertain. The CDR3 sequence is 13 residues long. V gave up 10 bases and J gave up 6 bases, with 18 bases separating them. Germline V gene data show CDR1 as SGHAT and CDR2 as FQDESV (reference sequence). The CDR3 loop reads CANNLAPGAEAFF. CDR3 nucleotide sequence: TGTGCCAACAACTTAGCGCCGGGAGCTGAAGCTTTCTTT.

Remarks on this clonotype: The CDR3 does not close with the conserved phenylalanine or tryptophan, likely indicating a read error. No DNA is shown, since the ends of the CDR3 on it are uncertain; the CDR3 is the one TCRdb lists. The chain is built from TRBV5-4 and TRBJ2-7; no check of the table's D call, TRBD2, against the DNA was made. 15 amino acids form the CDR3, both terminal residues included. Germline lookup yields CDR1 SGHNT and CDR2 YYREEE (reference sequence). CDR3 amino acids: CASSFRSGRDYEQYL.

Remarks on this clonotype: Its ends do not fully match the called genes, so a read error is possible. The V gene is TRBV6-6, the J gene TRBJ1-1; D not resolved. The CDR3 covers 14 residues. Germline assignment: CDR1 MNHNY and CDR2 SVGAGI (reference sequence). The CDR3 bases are TGTACCAGCAGTAGGCCGGCCCTGAACACTGAAGCTATCTTT. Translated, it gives CTSSRPALNTEAIF.

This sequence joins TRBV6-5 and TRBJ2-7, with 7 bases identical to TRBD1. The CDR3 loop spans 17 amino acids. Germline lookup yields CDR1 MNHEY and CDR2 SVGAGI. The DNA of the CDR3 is TGTGCAGGTAGTAAGACAGGGACCCTATCCACGCCCTACGAGCAGTACTTC. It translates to CAGSKTGTLSTPYEQYF.

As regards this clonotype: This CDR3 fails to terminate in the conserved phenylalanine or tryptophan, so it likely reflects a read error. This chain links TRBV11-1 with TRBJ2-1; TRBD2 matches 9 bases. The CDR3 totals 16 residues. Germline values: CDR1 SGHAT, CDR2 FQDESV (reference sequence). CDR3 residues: CASSPGTRGGYNEQFL. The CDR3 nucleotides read TGCGCCAGTAGTCCAGGGACGCGGGGGGGATACAATGAGCAGTTCCTC.

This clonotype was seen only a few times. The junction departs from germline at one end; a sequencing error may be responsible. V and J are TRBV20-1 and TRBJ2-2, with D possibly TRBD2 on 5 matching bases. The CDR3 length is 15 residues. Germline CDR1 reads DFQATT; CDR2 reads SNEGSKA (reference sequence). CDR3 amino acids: CSARGWSRSTGELSF. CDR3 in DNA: TGCAGTGCTAGGGGATGGTCGCGGAGCACCGGGGAGCTGTCTTTT.

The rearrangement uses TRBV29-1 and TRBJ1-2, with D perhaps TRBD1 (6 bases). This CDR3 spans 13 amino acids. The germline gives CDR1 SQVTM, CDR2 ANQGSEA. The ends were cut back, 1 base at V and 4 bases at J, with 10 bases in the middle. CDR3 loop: CSVEGRGAYGYTF. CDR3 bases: TGCAGCGTTGAAGGGCGGGGGGCCTATGGCTACACCTTC. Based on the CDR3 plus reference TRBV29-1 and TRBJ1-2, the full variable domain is SAVISQKPSRDICQRGTSLTIQCQVDSQVTMMFWYRQQPGQSLTLIATANQGSEATYESGFVIDKFPISRPNLTFSTLTVSNMSPEDSSIYLCSVEGRGAYGYTFGSGTRLTVV.

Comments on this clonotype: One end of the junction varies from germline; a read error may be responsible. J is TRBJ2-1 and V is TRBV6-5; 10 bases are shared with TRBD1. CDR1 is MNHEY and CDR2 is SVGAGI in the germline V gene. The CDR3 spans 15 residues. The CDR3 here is CASSFGQGVLNKQFF. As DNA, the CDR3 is TGTGCCAGCAGTTTTGGACAGGGGGTGCTCAATAAGCAGTTCTTC.

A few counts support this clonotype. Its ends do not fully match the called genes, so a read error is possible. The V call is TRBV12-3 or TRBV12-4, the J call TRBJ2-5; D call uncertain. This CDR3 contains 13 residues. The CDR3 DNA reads TGTGCCAGAAGTTTATCCCCACAGGAGACCCAGTACTTC. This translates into CARSLSPQETQYF.

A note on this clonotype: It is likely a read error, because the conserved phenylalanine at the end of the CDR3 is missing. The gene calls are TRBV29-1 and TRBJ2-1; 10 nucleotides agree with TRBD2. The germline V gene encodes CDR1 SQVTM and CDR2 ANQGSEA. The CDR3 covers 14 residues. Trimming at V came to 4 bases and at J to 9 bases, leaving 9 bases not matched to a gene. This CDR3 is CSVGLAGGLAEQFL. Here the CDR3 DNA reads TGCAGCGTTGGATTAGCGGGAGGACTGGCTGAGCAGTTCTTA.

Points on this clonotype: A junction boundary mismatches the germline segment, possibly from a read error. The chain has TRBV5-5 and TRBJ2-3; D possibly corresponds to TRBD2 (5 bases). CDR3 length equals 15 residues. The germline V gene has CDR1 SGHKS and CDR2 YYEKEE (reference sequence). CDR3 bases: TGTGCCAGCAGTCGGTGGGGAGAGCGGCCAGTTACGCAGTACTTT. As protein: CASSRWGERPVTQYF.

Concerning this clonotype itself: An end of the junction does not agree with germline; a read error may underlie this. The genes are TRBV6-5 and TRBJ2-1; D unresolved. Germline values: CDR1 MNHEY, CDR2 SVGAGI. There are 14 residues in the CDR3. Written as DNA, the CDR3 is TGTGCCAGCAGCACCCGGCACCTCTACAATGAGCTGTTCTTC. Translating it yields CASSTRHLYNELFF.

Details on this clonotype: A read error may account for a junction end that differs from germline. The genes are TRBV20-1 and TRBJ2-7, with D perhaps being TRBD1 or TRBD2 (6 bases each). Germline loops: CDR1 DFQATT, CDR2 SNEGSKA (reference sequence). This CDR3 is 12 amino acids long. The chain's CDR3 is CSANRGPDDQYF. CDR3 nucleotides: TGCAGTGCGAATCGGGGGCCTGACGATCAGTACTTC.

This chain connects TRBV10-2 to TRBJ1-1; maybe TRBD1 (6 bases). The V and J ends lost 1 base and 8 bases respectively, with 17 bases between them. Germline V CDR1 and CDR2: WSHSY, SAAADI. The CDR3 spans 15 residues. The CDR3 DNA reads TGCGCCAGCAGTGAGTGGGGGGCGGGGAACATCGAAGCTTTCTTT. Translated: CASSEWGAGNIEAFF.

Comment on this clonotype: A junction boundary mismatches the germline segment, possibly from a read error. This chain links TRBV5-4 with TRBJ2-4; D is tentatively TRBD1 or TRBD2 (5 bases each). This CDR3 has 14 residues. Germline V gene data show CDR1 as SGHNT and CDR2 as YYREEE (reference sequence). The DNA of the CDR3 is TGTGCCAGCAGCCCGGGGCGGAAGTTAAACATTAAGTACTTC. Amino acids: CASSPGRKLNIKYF.